Below, 22 T cell receptor beta chains from the same sample are listed, as sequenced in a study of blood T cell repertoires in COVID-19 (dated by TCRdb to about 2020). Library generation was performed with the immunoSEQ multiplex PCR assay. TCRdb carries this immuneACCESS record with in-frame sequences only. Its versions omit some clonotypes, under half of them owing to an unresolved V gene in the studies checked, with the rest unexplained. This sample gives about 370,000 clones in total; about 87% of them show up just once. The ten largest clonotypes hold roughly a tenth of the sample. Material for sequencing was peripheral blood. These receptors all come from a woman in her 30s with COVID-19, enrolled during active disease.

The rearrangement links TRBV6-1 to TRBJ1-4; the match to TRBD1 covers 8 bases. CDR3 length: 16 residues. V was pared by 1 base and J by 8 bases, with 9 bases of the junction left unmatched. Germline CDR1 MNHNS, CDR2 SASEGT. Here the CDR3 DNA reads TGTGCCAGCAGTGAAGTGGACAGGGTCGGTGGGGAAAAACTGTTTTTT. Amino acids: CASSEVDRVGGEKLFF.

The J gene is TRBJ2-1, the V gene TRBV6-1; 8 bases agree with TRBD2. CDR1 MNHNS and CDR2 SASEGT come from the germline V gene. CDR3 length: 14 residues. V gave up 2 bases and J gave up 10 bases; unmatched junction bases: 7. The CDR3 loop reads CASSETAGEREQFF. Written as DNA, the CDR3 is TGTGCCAGCAGTGAAACAGCGGGAGAACGCGAGCAGTTCTTC.

The rearrangement joins TRBV13 to TRBJ1-4; 9 bases align to TRBD1. The germline V gene has CDR1 PRHDT and CDR2 FYEKMQ (reference sequence). The V and J ends lost 4 bases and 6 bases, in that order; junction bases with no gene match: 3. CDR3 length: 14 amino acids. The CDR3 nucleotides are TGTGCCAGCAGCTACAGGGGGCGAGATGAAAAACTGTTTTTT. This codes for CASSYRGRDEKLFF.

The chain is built from TRBV5-1 and TRBJ2-1; D uncertain. V gave up 1 base and J gave up 0 bases, with 8 bases separating them. CDR3 length: 15 residues. The germline CDR1 and CDR2 sequences are SGHRS and YFSETQ. CDR3 residues: CASSLTRSSYNEQFF. The CDR3 DNA follows: TGCGCCAGCAGCTTGACCAGAAGCTCCTACAATGAGCAGTTCTTC.

The sample holds a few counts of this clone. This chain uses TRBV6-5 with TRBJ1-6; D not resolved. The V and J ends lost 8 bases and 11 bases respectively, with 16 bases between them. This CDR3 spans 13 amino acids. Per the germline V gene, CDR1 is MNHEY and CDR2 is SVGAGI. For the CDR3, the DNA is TGTGCCAGCGGCCCACGAGGGAACCCACCCCTCCACTTT. It specifies CASGPRGNPPLHF.

J is TRBJ2-3 and V is TRBV4-1; D perhaps matches TRBD2 (6 bases). Germline CDR1 is MGHRA and CDR2 is YSYEKL. The CDR3 runs 15 residues. Trimming shortened V by 1 base and J by 2 bases, and 10 bases separated the two germline ends. As DNA, the CDR3 is TGCGCCAGCAGCCAAGGTTGGCGGGACACAGATACGCAGTATTTT. Protein: CASSQGWRDTDTQYF.

This sequence joins TRBV27 and TRBJ2-3; 7 bases are a match to TRBD2. Trimming at V came to 6 bases and at J to 0 bases, leaving 12 bases not matched to a gene. Germline V CDR1 and CDR2: MNHEY, SMNVEV (reference sequence). The length of the CDR3 is 17 residues. The CDR3 nucleotides are TGTGCCAGCAGCCCTGGGCGGCTAGCGGATAGCACAGATACGCAGTATTTT. This gives the protein CASSPGRLADSTDTQYF.

This chain joins TRBV2 and TRBJ2-7; 9 bases map to TRBD2. The CDR3 loop spans 12 amino acids. V was pared by 5 bases and J by 8 bases, with 4 bases of the junction left unmatched. Germline values: CDR1 SNHLY, CDR2 FYNNEI. CDR3 coding DNA: TGTGCCAGCAGTTTAGCGGGAGCCCAGCAGTACTTC. Protein product: CASSLAGAQQYF.

The J gene is TRBJ1-1, the V gene TRBV15, with 8 bases matching TRBD1. The CDR3 length is 17 residues. Trimming took 2 bases from V and 4 from J; bases not matched to a gene: 12. Germline values: CDR1 LNHNV, CDR2 YYDKDF (reference sequence). CDR3 residues: CATSRSGQGGWGTEAFF. DNA for the CDR3: TGTGCCACCAGCAGATCTGGACAGGGCGGGTGGGGCACTGAAGCTTTCTTT.

In DNA form, the CDR3 reads TGCGCCAGCAGGGTACAGGGCGGAATTCAGTACTTC. Protein: CASRVQGGIQYF. The V gene is TRBV10-2, the J gene TRBJ2-4, with D tentatively TRBD1 (6 bases). The V end lost 6 bases, the J end lost 10 bases, and 13 bases lay between the germline ends. Germline V gene sequence: CDR1 WSHSY, CDR2 SAAADI. This CDR3 spans 12 amino acids.

Remarks on this clone: This sample includes further DNA sequences coding for the same CDR3. The chain has TRBV10-3 and TRBJ1-1, with D possibly matching TRBD1 (5 bases). The CDR3 totals 13 residues. V was trimmed by 8 bases and J by 1 base, leaving 11 bases between them. CDR1 and CDR2 from the germline V gene are ENHRY and SYGVKD. The CDR3 protein is CAISGTENTEAFF. The CDR3 DNA reads as TGTGCCATCTCCGGGACTGAGAACACTGAAGCTTTCTTT.

Points on this clone: Other nucleotide sequences from this sample produce the same CDR3. The chain is built from TRBV30 and TRBJ1-5; a possible D gene is TRBD1 (5 bases). This CDR3 has 11 amino acids. Germline assignment: CDR1 GTSNPN and CDR2 SVGIG (reference sequence). V lost 1 base and J 9 bases, leaving 7 bases between the germline ends. The CDR3 nucleotides read TGTGCCTGGAGTGGGGGGGGGCCCCAGCATTTT. Its protein product is CAWSGGGPQHF.

The chain employs TRBV27 and TRBJ1-2, with 9 bases lining up with TRBD1. Trimming cost V 3 bases and J 3 bases; bases outside gene matches: 5. Germline V gene sequence: CDR1 MNHEY, CDR2 SMNVEV (reference sequence). The CDR3 spans 15 residues. The CDR3, as DNA: TGTGCCAGCAGTTTCCGGGACAGGGATCACTATGGCTACACCTTC. This gives the protein CASSFRDRDHYGYTF.

The genes are TRBV6-5 and TRBJ2-1; D uncertain. The CDR3 has 13 amino acids. Between the trimmed V and J ends, which lost 2 bases and 4 bases, there was a span of 6 bases. The germline CDR1 and CDR2 sequences are MNHEY and SVGAGI. The CDR3 loop reads CASSYGAYNEQFF. CDR3 DNA: TGTGCCAGCAGTTACGGAGCGTACAATGAGCAGTTCTTC.

This clone was recorded only once. The rearrangement uses TRBV6-5 and TRBJ2-2; 10 nucleotides agree with TRBD2. V was clipped by 5 bases and J by 1 base; unmatched bases: 1. Germline-derived CDR1 and CDR2 are MNHEY and SVGAGI. The CDR3 totals 15 residues. CDR3 loop: CASSIAGGNTGELFF. The CDR3 nucleotides read TGTGCCAGCAGTATAGCGGGGGGGAACACCGGGGAGCTGTTTTTT.

The chain employs TRBV19 and TRBJ2-1, with D perhaps TRBD2 (6 bases). From germline, CDR1 is LNHDA and CDR2 SQIVND (reference sequence). Trimming left V 4 bases short and J 5 bases short, with 15 bases between. The CDR3 sequence is 15 residues long. CDR3 nucleotides: TGTGCCAGTAGTAGGGGGGACTCTAACAACAATGAGCAGTTCTTC. Amino acids: CASSRGDSNNNEQFF.

The chain combines TRBV6-2 or TRBV6-3 with TRBJ1-5, with a tentative D call TRBD1 (5 bases). Germline assignment: CDR1 MNHEY and CDR2 SVGEGT. The CDR3 contains 15 residues. V lost 5 bases to trimming and J lost 2 bases, with 13 bases between them. CDR3 bases: TGTGCCAGCAGTACGACGGGGGTGGGCAATCAGCCCCAGCATTTT. Residues: CASSTTGVGNQPQHF.

The rearrangement uses TRBV5-5 and TRBJ2-3, with D maybe TRBD2 (7 bases). Germline loops: CDR1 SGHKS, CDR2 YYEKEE (reference sequence). The V end was cut by 3 bases, the J end by 0 bases, with 17 bases between. This CDR3 is 17 amino acids long. CDR3 DNA sequence: TGTGCCAGCAGCTACGCGGGGGACATTAGTAGCACAGATACGCAGTATTTT. This codes for CASSYAGDISSTDTQYF.

This clone turned up a few times. This rearrangement joins TRBV6-5 to TRBJ1-5; D is possibly TRBD1 (6 bases). Germline V CDR1 and CDR2: MNHEY, SVGAGI. The CDR3 spans 15 residues. V lost 6 bases, J lost 0 bases, and 12 bases lay in between. The CDR3, as DNA: TGTGCCAGCAGCACGGGACAAATTAGCAATCAGCCCCAGCATTTT. Protein: CASSTGQISNQPQHF.

V is TRBV11-2 and J is TRBJ2-3, with 7 bases lining up with TRBD2. This CDR3 spans 16 amino acids. Germline CDR1 SGHAT, CDR2 FQNNGV. The J segment lost 5 bases and the V segment lost 1 base, leaving 9 bases of the junction unmatched. CDR3 sequence reads: CASSLGVAGFEDTQYF. As DNA, the CDR3 is TGTGCCAGCAGCTTAGGAGTAGCGGGTTTTGAAGATACGCAGTATTTT.

About this clone itself: The junction differs from germline at one of its ends, possibly a read error. The V call is TRBV7-7, the J call TRBJ2-7; D call uncertain. Germline V gene sequence: CDR1 SSHAT, CDR2 FNYEAQ (reference sequence). There are 14 residues in the CDR3. The CDR3 DNA follows: TGTGCTAGCAGCCCTCCGGCAGGCTGCAACGAGCAGTACTTC. It codes for CASSPPAGCNEQYF.

The chain couples TRBV21-1 to TRBJ2-7; the D segment call TRBD1 is taken from the table without a DNA check. TRBV21-1 is deemed a pseudogene. CDR3 length: 15 amino acids. The CDR3 bases are TGTGCCAGCAGCCCCCGCGACACGCATTTCTACGAGCAGTACTTC. Translated, it gives CASSPRDTHFYEQYF.